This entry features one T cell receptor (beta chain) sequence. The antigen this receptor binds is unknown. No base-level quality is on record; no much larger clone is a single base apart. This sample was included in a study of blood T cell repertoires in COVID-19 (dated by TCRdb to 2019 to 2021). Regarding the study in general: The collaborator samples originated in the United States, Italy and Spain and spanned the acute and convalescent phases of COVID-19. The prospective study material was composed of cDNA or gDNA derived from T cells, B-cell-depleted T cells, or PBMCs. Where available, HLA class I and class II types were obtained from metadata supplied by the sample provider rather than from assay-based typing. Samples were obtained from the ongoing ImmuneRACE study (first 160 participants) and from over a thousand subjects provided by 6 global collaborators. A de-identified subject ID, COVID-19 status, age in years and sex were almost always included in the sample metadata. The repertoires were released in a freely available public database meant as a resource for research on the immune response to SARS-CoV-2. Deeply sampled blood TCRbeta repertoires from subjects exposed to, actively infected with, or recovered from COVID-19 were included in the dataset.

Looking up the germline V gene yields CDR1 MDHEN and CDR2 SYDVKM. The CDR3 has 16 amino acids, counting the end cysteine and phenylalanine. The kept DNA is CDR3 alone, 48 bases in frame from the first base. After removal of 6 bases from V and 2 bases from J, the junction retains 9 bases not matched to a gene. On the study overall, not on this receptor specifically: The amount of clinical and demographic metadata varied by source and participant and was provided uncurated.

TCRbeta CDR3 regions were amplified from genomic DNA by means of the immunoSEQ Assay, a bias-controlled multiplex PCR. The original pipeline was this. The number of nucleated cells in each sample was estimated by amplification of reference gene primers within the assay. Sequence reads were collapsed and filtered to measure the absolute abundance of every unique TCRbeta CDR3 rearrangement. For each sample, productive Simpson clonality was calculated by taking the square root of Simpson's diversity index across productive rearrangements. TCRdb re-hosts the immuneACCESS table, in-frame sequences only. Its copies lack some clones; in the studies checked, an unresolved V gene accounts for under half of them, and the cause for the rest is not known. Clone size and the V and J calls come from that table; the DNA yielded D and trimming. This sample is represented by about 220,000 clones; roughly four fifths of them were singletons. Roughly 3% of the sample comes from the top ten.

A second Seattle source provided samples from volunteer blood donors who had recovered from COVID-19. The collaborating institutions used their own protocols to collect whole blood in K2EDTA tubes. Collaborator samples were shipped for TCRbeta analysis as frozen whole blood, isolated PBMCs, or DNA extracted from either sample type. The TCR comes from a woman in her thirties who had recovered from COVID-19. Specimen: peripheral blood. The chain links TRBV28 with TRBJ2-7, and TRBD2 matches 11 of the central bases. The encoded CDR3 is CASSGTSGLVTYEQYF. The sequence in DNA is TGTGCCAGCAGCGGGACTAGCGGTCTTGTAACCTACGAGCAGTACTTC. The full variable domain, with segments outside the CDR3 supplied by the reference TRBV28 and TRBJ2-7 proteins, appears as DVKVTQSSRYLVKRTGEKVFLECVQDMDHENMFWYRQDPGLGLRLIYFSYDVKMKEKGDIPEGYSVSREKKERFSLILESASTNQTSMYLCASSGTSGLVTYEQYFGPGTRLTVT.